This T cell receptor beta chain came from a study of blood T cell repertoires in COVID-19. About the study: Donors in the United States, Italy and Spain gave samples during acute or convalescent COVID-19. Sources were T cells, B-cell-depleted T cells, or PBMCs; the material itself was cDNA or gDNA.

Sequencing was performed with immunoSEQ multiplex PCR; in TCRdb, only in-frame clones are kept and a portion is missing. The sample lists roughly 360,000 clones, more than 75% seen once, with more than 0.85% in the top ten. This CDR3 is built from 17 residues. V lost 0 bases and J 3 bases, leaving 17 bases between the germline ends. V gene TRBV5-3 combines with J gene TRBJ2-3; D unclear. TRBV5-3 is identified as an open reading frame with a role that is uncertain. The sequenced material came from peripheral blood. The TCR originated in a human donor with acute or convalescent COVID-19. The donor label of this sample is uncertain. The CDR3 sequence: CARSLAKPEENTDTQYF. The DNA of the CDR3 is TGTGCCAGAAGCTTGGCCAAGCCAGAGGAAAATACAGATACGCAGTATTTT.